The source of this T cell receptor beta chain is a study of CD8 T cells in Susac syndrome. A quantity of 0.5 to 1 ug RNA underwent reverse transcription using random hexamers. TCRdb analysed the immunoSEQ multiplex PCR reads with MiXCR anew, one entry per CDR3 protein. The sample records more than 120,000 distinct CDR3 sequences, roughly 94% being singletons. Losses at the gene ends were 0 bases for V and 0 bases for J; bases not matched to a gene: 6. The CDR3 is made up of 17 amino acids. The germline V gene has CDR1 SGHRS and CDR2 YFSETQ. This receptor was taken from a human donor in good health. Sequenced material: CD4+ T cells from PBMCs. This rearrangement joins TRBV5-1 to TRBJ2-3; 8 bases are a match to TRBD2. The CDR3 region has the DNA TGCGCCAGCAGCTTGGCCGAGCGGGAGCCCAGCACAGATACGCAGTATTTT. This encodes CASSLAEREPSTDTQYF.